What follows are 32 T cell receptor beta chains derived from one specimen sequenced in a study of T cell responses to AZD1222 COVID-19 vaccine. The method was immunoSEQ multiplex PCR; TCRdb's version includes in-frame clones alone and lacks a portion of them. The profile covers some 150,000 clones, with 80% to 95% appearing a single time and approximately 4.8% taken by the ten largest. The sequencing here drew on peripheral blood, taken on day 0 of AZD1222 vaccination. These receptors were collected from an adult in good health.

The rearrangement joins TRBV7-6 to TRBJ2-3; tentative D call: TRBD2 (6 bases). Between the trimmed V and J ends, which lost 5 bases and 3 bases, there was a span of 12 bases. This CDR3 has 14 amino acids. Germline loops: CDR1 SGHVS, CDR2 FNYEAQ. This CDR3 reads CASSRGRPTDTQYF. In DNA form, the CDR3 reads TGTGCCAGCAGCCGGGGGAGGCCGACAGATACGCAGTATTTT.

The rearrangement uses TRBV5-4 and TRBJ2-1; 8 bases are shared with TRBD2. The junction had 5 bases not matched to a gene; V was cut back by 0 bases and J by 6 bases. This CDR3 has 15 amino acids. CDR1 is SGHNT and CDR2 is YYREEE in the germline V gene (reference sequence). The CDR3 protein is CASSLVLAGANEQFF. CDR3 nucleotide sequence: TGTGCCAGCAGCTTGGTTCTAGCGGGCGCCAATGAGCAGTTCTTC. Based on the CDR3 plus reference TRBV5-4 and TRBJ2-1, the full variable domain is ETGVTQSPTHLIKTRGQQVTLRCSSQSGHNTVSWYQQALGQGPQFIFQYYREEENGRGNFPPRFSGLQFPNYSSELNVNALELDDSALYLCASSLVLAGANEQFFGPGTRLTVL.

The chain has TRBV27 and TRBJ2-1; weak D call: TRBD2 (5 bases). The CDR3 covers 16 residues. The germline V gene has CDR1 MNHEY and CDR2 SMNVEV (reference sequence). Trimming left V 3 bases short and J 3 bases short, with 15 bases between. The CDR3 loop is CASSFPSGKGYNEQFF. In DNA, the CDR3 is TGTGCCAGCAGTTTTCCCAGCGGTAAAGGCTACAATGAGCAGTTCTTC.

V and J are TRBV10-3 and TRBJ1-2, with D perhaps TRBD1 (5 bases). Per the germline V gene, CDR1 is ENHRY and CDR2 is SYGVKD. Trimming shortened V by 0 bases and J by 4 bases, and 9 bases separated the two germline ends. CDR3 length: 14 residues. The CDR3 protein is CAISESGEGYGYTF. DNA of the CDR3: TGTGCCATCAGTGAGTCGGGGGAAGGCTATGGCTACACCTTC.

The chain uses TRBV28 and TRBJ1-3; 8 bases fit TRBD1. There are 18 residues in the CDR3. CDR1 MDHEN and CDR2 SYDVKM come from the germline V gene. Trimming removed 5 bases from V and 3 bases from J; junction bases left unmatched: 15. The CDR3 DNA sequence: TGTGCCAGCAGTCCTTCCCAGGGACAGGTAAAAAATGGAAACACCATATATTTT. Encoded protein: CASSPSQGQVKNGNTIYF.

CDR3 DNA sequence: TGTGCCAGCAGTTTGTCCGGACAGGGTAATCAGCCCCAGCATTTT. Protein product: CASSLSGQGNQPQHF. The chain has TRBV2 and TRBJ1-5, with TRBD1 matching 8 bases. With 5 bases clipped from V and 4 bases from J, the junction kept 7 bases outside the gene matches. Germline CDR1 is SNHLY and CDR2 is FYNNEI. The CDR3 is 15 amino acids. Based on the CDR3 plus reference TRBV2 and TRBJ1-5, the full variable domain is EPEVTQTPSHQVTQMGQEVILRCVPISNHLYFYWYRQILGQKVEFLVSFYNNEISEKSEIFDDQFSVERPDGSNFTLKIRSTKLEDSAMYFCASSLSGQGNQPQHFGDGTRLSIL.

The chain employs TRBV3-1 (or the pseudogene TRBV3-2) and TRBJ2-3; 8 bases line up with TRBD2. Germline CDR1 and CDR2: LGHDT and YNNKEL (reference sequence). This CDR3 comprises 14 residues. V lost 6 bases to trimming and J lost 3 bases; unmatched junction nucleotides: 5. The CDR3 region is CASRVSGGTDTQYF. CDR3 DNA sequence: TGTGCCAGCAGGGTAAGCGGGGGTACAGATACGCAGTATTTT.

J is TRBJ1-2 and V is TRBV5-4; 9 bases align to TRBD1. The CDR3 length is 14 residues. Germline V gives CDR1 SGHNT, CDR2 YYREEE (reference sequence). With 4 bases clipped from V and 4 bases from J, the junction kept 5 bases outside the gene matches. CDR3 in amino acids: CASSPKTGGYGYTF. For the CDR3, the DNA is TGTGCCAGCAGCCCAAAGACAGGGGGCTATGGCTACACCTTC.

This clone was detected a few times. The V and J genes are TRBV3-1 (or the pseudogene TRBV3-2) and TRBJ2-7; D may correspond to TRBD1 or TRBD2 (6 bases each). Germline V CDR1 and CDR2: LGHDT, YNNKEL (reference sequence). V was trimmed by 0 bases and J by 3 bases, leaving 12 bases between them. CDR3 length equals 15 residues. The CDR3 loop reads CASSQEGGWVYEQYF. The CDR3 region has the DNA TGTGCCAGCAGCCAAGAAGGGGGGTGGGTCTACGAGCAGTACTTC.

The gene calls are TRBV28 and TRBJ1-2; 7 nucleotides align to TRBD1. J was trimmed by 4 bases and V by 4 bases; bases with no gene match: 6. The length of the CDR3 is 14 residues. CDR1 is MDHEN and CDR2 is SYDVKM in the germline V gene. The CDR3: CASSWDRTPYGYTF. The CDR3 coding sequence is TGTGCCAGCAGTTGGGACAGAACACCCTATGGCTACACCTTC.

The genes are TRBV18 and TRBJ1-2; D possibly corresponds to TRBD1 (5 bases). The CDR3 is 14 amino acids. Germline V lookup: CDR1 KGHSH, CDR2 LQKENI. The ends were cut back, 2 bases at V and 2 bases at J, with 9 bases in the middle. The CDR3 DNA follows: TGTGCCAGCTCACCAGGGGGACCCAACTATGGCTACACCTTC. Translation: CASSPGGPNYGYTF.

The CDR3, as DNA: TGTGCCAGCAGCTTGGAAGGGATGTCTTATAGCAATCAGCCCCAGCATTTT. It yields the protein CASSLEGMSYSNQPQHF. The chain links TRBV5-5 to TRBJ1-5; unclear D gene. V was cut by 0 bases and J by 0 bases, with 13 bases left in between. Germline lookup yields CDR1 SGHKS and CDR2 YYEKEE (reference sequence). CDR3 length equals 17 residues.

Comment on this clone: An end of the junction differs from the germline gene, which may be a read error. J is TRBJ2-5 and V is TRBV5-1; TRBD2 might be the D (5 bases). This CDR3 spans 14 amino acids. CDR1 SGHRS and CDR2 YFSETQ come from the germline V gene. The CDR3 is CASSPGVQEEAQYF. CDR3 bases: TGCGCCAGCAGCCCCGGGGTGCAGGAAGAGGCCCAGTACTTC.

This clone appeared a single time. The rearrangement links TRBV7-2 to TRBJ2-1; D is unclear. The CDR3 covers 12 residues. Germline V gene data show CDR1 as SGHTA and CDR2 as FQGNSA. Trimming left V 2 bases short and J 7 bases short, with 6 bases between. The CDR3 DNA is TGTGCCAGCAGCTTAACCGGAAATGAGCAGTTCTTC. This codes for CASSLTGNEQFF.

The CDR3 sequence is CASSLGTGKLANYGYTF. Written as DNA, the CDR3 is TGTGCCAGCAGTCTAGGGACAGGGAAATTAGCTAACTATGGCTACACCTTC. V and J are TRBV6-6 and TRBJ1-2; TRBD1 agrees at 9 bases. J gave up 0 bases and V 5 bases, and 10 bases lay outside the gene matches. The CDR3 covers 17 residues. Germline V gene data show CDR1 as MNHNY and CDR2 as SVGAGI (reference sequence).

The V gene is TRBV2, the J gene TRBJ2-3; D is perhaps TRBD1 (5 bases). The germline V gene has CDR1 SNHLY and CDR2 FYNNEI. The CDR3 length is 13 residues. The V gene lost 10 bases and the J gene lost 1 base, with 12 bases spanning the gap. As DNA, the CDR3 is TGTGCCACCCTGACAGATCGCACAGATACGCAGTATTTT. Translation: CATLTDRTDTQYF.

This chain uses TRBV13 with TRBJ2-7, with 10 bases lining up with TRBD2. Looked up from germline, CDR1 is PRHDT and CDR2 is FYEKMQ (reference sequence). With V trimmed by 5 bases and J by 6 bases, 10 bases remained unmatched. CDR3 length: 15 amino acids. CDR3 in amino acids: CASSGVAGGIIEQYF. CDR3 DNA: TGTGCCAGCAGCGGCGTAGCGGGGGGAATTATCGAGCAGTACTTC. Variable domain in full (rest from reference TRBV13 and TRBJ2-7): AAGVIQSPRHLIKEKRETATLKCYPIPRHDTVYWYQQGPGQDPQFLISFYEKMQSDKGSIPDRFSAQQFSDYHSELNMSSLELGDSALYFCASSGVAGGIIEQYFGPGTRLTVT.

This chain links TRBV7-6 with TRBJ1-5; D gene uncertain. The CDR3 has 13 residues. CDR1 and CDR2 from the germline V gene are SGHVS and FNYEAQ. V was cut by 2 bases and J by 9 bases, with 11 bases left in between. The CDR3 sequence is CASSLREHGPQHF. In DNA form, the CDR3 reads TGTGCCAGCAGCTTAAGGGAGCACGGGCCCCAGCATTTT.

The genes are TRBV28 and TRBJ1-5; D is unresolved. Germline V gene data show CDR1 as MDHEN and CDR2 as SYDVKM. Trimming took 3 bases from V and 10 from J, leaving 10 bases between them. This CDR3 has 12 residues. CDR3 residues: CASSFYGVPQHF. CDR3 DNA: TGTGCCAGCAGTTTCTACGGCGTTCCCCAGCATTTT.

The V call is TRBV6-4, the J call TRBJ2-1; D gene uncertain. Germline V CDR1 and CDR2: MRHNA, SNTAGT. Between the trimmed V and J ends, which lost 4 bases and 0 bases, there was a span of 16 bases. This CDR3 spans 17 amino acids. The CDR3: CASSGPTSERSYNEQFF. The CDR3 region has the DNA TGTGCCAGCAGTGGCCCCACCTCGGAGCGCTCCTACAATGAGCAGTTCTTC.

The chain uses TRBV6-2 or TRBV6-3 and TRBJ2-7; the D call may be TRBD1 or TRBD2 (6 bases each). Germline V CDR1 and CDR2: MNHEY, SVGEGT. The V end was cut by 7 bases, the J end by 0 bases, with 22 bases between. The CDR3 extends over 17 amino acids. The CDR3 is CASIPKWGEGGSYEQYF. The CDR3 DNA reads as TGTGCCAGCATCCCGAAGTGGGGGGAAGGGGGCTCCTACGAGCAGTACTTC.

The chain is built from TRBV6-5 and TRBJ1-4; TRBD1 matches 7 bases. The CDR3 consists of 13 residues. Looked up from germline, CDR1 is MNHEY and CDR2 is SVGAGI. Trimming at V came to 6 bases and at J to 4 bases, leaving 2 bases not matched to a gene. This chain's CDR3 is CASRGQNNEKLFF. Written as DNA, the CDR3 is TGTGCCAGCAGGGGACAGAATAATGAAAAACTGTTTTTT.

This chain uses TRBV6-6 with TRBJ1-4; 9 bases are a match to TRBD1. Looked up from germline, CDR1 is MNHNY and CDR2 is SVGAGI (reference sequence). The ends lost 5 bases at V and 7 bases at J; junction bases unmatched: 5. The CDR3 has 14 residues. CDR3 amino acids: CASSNRDRVEKLFF. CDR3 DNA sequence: TGTGCCAGCAGTAACCGGGACAGGGTTGAAAAACTGTTTTTT.

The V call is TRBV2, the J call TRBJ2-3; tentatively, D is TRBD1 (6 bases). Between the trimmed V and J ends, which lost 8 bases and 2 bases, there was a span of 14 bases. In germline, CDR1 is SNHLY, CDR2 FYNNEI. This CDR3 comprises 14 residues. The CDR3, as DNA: TGTGCCAGCCACTTGGGGGCATACACAGATACGCAGTATTTT. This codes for CASHLGAYTDTQYF.

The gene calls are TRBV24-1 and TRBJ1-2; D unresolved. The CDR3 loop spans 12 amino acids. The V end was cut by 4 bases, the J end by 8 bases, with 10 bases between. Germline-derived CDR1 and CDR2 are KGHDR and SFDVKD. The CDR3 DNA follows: TGTGCCACCAGTGACTGGGTGAGCGGCTACACCTTC. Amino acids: CATSDWVSGYTF.

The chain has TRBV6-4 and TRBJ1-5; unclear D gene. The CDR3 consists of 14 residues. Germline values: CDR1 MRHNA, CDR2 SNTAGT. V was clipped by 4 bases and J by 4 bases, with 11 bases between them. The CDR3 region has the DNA TGTGCCAGCAGTGTGGAATCGGGTAATCAGCCCCAGCATTTT. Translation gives CASSVESGNQPQHF.

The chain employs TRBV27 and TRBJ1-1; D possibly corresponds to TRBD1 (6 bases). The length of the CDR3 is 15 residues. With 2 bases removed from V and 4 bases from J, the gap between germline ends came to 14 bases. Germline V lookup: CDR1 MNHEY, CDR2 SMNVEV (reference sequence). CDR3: CASSLQPGHSTEAFF. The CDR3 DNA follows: TGTGCCAGCAGTTTACAGCCGGGACATTCCACTGAAGCTTTCTTT.

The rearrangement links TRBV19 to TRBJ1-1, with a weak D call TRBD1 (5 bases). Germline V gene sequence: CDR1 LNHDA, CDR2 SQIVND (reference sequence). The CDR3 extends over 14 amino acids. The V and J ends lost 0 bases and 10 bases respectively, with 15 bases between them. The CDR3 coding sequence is TGTGCCAGTAGTATAGACCCCCAGAGGGGAAGAGCTTTCTTT. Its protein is CASSIDPQRGRAFF.

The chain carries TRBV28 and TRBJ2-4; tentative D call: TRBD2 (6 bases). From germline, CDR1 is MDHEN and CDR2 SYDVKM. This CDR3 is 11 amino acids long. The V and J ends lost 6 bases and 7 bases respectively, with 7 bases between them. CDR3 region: CASRGGNIQYF. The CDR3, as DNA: TGTGCCAGCAGGGGGGGTAACATTCAGTACTTC.

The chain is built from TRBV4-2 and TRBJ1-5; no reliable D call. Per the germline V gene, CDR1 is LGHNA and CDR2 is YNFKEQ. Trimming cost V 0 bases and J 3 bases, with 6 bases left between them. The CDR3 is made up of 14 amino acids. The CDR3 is CASSQDTNNQPQHF. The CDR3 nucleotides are TGTGCCAGCAGCCAAGACACCAACAATCAGCCCCAGCATTTT.

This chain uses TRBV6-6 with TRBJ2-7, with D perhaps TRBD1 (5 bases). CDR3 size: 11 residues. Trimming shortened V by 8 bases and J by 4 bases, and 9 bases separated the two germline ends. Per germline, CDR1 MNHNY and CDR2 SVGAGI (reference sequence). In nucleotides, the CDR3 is TGTGCCAGCTGGGGCCATTACGAGCAGTACTTC. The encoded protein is CASWGHYEQYF.

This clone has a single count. DNA for the CDR3: TGTGCCAGCAGCTCGGACGCGAGCTCCTACAATGAGCAGTTCTTC. It codes for CASSSDASSYNEQFF. V usage is TRBV5-4 and J usage is TRBJ2-1, with D unclear. The germline V gene encodes CDR1 SGHNT and CDR2 YYREEE (reference sequence). V was pared by 3 bases and J by 0 bases, with 10 bases between. The CDR3 length is 15 residues.